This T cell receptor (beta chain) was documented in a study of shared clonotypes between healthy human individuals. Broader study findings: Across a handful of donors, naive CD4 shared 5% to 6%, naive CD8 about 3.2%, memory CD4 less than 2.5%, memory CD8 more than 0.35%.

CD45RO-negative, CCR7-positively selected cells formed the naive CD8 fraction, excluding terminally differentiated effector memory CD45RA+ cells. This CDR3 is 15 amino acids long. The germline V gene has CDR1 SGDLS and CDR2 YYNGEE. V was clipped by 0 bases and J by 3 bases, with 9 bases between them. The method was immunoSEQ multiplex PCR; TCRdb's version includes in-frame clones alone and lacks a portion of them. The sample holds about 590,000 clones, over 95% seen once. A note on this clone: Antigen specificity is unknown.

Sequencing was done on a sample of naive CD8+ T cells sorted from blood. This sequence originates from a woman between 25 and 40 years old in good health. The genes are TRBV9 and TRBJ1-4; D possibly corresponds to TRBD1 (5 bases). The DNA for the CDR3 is TGTGCCAGCAGCGTAGGGGGGATCTCTAATGAAAAACTGTTTTTT. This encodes CASSVGGISNEKLFF.